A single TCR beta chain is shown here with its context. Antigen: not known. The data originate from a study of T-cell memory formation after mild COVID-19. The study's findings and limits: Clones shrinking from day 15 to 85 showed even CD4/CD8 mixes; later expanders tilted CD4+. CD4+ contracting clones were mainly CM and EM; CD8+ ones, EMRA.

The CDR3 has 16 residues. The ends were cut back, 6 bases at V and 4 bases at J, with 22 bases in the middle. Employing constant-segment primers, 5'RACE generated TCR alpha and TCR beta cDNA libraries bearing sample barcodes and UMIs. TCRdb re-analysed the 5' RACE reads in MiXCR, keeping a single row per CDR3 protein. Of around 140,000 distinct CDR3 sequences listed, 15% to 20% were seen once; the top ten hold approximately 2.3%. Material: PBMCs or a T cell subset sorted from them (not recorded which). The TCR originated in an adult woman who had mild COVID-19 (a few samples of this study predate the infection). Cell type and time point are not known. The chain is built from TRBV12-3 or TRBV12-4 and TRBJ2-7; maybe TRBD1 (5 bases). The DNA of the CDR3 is TGTGCCAGCAGCCTACCCGGGCGCAGGGCTAAGTACGAGCAGTACTTC. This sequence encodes CASSLPGRRAKYEQYF.